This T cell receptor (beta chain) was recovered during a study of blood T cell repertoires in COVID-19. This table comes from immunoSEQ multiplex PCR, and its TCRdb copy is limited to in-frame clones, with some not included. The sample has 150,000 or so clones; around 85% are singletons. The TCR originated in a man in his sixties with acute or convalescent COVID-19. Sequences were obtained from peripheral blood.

CDR3 sequence reads: CASSQQADTQYF. The CDR3 DNA follows: TGTGCCAGCAGCCAACAAGCGGATACGCAGTATTTT. The chain combines TRBV3-1 (or the pseudogene TRBV3-2) with TRBJ2-3; D unclear. The V gene lost 2 bases and the J gene lost 6 bases, with 6 bases spanning the gap. CDR1 is LGHDT, CDR2 YNNKEL, per germline (reference sequence). The CDR3 length is 12 residues.